This entry concerns a single TCR beta chain. The target antigen is unknown. At one of its ends the junction is not consistent with the germline gene, which may arise from a read error. These data belong to a study of blood T cells in healthy people across ages. Background on the study: When template switching was applied, about one barcoded beta molecule was captured per two T cells.

Primed by a sample-barcoded 5' primer and a J-beta primer mix, a second PCR proceeded for 7 to 11 cycles. TCRdb reprocessed the 5' RACE reads via MiXCR and lists one record per CDR3 protein. Of 650,000 to 1,000,000 distinct CDR3 sequences in the sample, 35% to 60% were seen once. Study-wide results and caveats: It was held that the diversity estimates obtained from one million T cells were underestimates. Per million T cells, the diversity of TCR beta decreased roughly linearly as age advanced.

Germline CDR1 MGHRA, CDR2 YSYEKL. CDR3 length: 16 amino acids. Material: blood. V and J are TRBV4-1 and TRBJ2-1, with TRBD2 matching 7 bases. The source of this sequence is a man older than 75 in good health. In DNA form, the CDR3 reads TGCGCCAGTAGCCGGGGGGAGGGATTGGGATACAATGAGCAGTTCTTC. Translated, it gives CASSRGEGLGYNEQFF.